These 2 T cell receptor beta chains came from one sample sequenced in a study of blood T cell repertoires in COVID-19. Only in-frame clones appear in the TCRdb table, and some are missing; sequencing was by immunoSEQ multiplex PCR. The repertoire consists of roughly 130,000 clones, with more than 60% occurring once and the leading ten covering 10% to 15%. The sample comprised peripheral blood. The origin of the receptors is a man older than 75 with acute or convalescent COVID-19.

CDR3 sequence reads: CASSSTGTERPYEQYF. The CDR3 DNA follows: TGTGCCAGCTCATCCACCGGGACAGAAAGACCCTACGAGCAGTACTTC. V and J are TRBV18 and TRBJ2-7, with TRBD1 matching over 7 bases. Trimming at V came to 5 bases and at J to 2 bases, leaving 12 bases not matched to a gene. The CDR3 consists of 16 residues. Looked up from germline, CDR1 is KGHSH and CDR2 is LQKENI.

This clone was recorded a few times. This chain's CDR3 is CASSSTLRSEAFF. The DNA of the CDR3 is TGTGCCAGCAGCTCCACCTTGCGGTCTGAAGCTTTCTTT. The rearrangement uses TRBV9 and TRBJ1-1; no reliable D call. Deletions cut 4 bases from V and 6 bases from J, with 13 bases between. Germline assignment: CDR1 SGDLS and CDR2 YYNGEE. This CDR3 has 13 residues.